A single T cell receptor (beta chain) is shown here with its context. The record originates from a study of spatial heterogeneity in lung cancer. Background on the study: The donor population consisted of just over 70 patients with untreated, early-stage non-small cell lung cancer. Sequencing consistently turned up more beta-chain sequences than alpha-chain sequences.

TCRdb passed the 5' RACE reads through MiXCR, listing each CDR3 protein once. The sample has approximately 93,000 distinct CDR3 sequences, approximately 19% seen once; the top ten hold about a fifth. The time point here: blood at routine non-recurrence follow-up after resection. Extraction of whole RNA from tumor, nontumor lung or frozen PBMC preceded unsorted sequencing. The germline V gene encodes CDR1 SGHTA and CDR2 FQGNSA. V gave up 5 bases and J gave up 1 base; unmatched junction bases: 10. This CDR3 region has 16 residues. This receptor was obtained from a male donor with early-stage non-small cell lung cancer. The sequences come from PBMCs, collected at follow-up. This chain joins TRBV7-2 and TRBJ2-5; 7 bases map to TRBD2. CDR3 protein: CASSALTSAFQETQYF. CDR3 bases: TGTGCCAGCAGCGCACTAACTAGCGCCTTCCAAGAGACCCAGTACTTC.